This is a list of T cell receptor beta chains from one sample in a study of control samples from healthy donors and cancer patients. Produced via immunoSEQ multiplex PCR; TCRdb's table is partial and in-frame only. In the table there are about 130,000 clones, about 93% of which are singletons. Sequenced material: blood. The receptors shown here come from a man aged 40-50 years in good health. Each CDR3 is given with its conserved first and last residue. D genes are given only for firm matches. Size tells how often a clone was seen (once, few, many) or the class of an expanded clone, and some rows leave it out.

cdr3_aa: CASSYGGASTDTQYF; cdr3_nt: TGTGCCAGCAGCTACGGCGGCGCTAGCACAGATACGCAGTATTTT; j_call: TRBJ2-3; cdr3_length: 15; v_call: TRBV7-3; clone_size: -; d_call: -
cdr3_aa: CASSPDTWAYEQYF; cdr3_nt: TGTGCCAGCAGTCCTGATACTTGGGCCTACGAGCAGTACTTC; j_call: TRBJ2-7; cdr3_length: 14; v_call: TRBV6-5; clone_size: few; d_call: -
cdr3_aa: CASSIARLDSPLHF; cdr3_nt: TGTGCCAGTAGTATCGCCAGATTGGATTCACCCCTCCACTTT; j_call: TRBJ1-6; cdr3_length: 14; v_call: TRBV19; clone_size: -; d_call: -
cdr3_aa: CASSRDRAGTEAFF; cdr3_nt: TGTGCCAGCAGCCGCGACAGGGCTGGGACTGAAGCTTTCTTT; j_call: TRBJ1-1; cdr3_length: 14; v_call: TRBV5-4; clone_size: once; d_call: TRBD1
cdr3_aa: CASSPERGNTEAFF; cdr3_nt: TGTGCCAGCAGCCCAGAGAGGGGGAACACTGAAGCTTTCTTT; j_call: TRBJ1-1; cdr3_length: 14; v_call: TRBV7-8; clone_size: -; d_call: -
cdr3_aa: CASSTAGYGYTF; cdr3_nt: TGTGCCAGTAGTACGGCTGGCTATGGCTACACCTTC; j_call: TRBJ1-2; cdr3_length: 12; v_call: TRBV19; clone_size: -; d_call: -
cdr3_aa: CASTPNGGGRREQYF; cdr3_nt: TGTGCCAGTACCCCAAACGGAGGGGGCCGTCGAGAGCAGTACTTC; j_call: TRBJ2-7; cdr3_length: 15; v_call: TRBV19; clone_size: -; d_call: -
cdr3_aa: CASSLTTGGTFTSIQHF; cdr3_nt: TGTGCCAGCAGCTTGACTACAGGGGGTACTTTCACCTCGATCCAGCATTTT; j_call: TRBJ1-5; cdr3_length: 17; v_call: TRBV5-8; clone_size: -; d_call: TRBD1
cdr3_aa: CASRAGTGNIQYF; cdr3_nt: TGTGCCAGCAGGGCCGGGACAGGAAACATTCAGTACTTC; j_call: TRBJ2-4; cdr3_length: 13; v_call: TRBV3-1/TRBV3-2; clone_size: -; d_call: TRBD1
cdr3_aa: CASSQDRRGAGGQDTQYF; cdr3_nt: TGCGCCAGCAGCCAAGATCGTCGCGGTGCGGGGGGGCAGGATACGCAGTATTTT; j_call: TRBJ2-3; cdr3_length: 18; v_call: TRBV4-1; clone_size: few; d_call: TRBD2